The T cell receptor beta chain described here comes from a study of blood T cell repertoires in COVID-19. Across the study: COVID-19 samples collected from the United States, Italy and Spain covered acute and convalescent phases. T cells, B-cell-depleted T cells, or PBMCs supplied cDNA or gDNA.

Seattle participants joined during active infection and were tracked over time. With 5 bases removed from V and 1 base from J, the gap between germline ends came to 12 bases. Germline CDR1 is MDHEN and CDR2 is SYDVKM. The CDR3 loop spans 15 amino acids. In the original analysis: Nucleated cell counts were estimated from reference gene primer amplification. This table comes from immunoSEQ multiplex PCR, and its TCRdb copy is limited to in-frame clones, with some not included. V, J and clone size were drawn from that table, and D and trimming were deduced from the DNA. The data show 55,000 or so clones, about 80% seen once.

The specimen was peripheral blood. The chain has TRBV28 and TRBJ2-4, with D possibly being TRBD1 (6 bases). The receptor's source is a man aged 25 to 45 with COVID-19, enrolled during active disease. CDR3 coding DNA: TGTGCCAGCAGTCCCCCAGGGGTGGCCAAAAACATTCAGTACTTC. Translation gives CASSPPGVAKNIQYF.